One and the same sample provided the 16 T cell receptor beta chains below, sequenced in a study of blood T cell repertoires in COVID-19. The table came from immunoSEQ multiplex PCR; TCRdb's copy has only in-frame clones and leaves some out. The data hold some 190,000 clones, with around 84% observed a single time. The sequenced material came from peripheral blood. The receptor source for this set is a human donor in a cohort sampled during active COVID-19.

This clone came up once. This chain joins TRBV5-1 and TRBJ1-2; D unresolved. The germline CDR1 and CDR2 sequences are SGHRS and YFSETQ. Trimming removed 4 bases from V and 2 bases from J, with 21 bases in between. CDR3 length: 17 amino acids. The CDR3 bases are TGCGCCAGCAGCGATCTCGCCTTCGTCAGGTCGAACTATGGCTACACCTTC. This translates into CASSDLAFVRSNYGYTF.

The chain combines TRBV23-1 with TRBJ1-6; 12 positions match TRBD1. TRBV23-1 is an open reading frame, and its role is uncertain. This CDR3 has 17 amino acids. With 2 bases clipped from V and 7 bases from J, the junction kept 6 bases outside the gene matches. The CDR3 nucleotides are TGCGCCAGCAGTCAAGGGGGACAGGGGGCGAAAAATTCACCCCTCCACTTT. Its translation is CASSQGGQGAKNSPLHF.

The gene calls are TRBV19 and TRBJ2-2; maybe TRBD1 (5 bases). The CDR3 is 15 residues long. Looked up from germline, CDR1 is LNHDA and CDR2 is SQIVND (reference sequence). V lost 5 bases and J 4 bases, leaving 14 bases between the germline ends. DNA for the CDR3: TGTGCCAGTAGTGTTGGGGTAGGGGTCACCGGGGAGCTGTTTTTT. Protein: CASSVGVGVTGELFF. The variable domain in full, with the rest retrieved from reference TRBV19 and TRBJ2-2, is DGGITQSPKYLFRKEGQNVTLSCEQNLNHDAMYWYRQDPGQGLRLIYYSQIVNDFQKGDIAEGYSVSREKKESFPLTVTSAQKNPTAFYLCASSVGVGVTGELFFGEGSRLTVL.

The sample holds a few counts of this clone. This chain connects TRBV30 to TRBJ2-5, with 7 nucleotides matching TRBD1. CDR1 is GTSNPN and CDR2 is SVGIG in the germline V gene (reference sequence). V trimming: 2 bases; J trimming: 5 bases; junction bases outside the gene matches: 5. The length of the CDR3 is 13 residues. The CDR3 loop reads CAWSPQGEETQYF. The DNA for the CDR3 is TGTGCCTGGAGTCCCCAGGGGGAGGAGACCCAGTACTTC.

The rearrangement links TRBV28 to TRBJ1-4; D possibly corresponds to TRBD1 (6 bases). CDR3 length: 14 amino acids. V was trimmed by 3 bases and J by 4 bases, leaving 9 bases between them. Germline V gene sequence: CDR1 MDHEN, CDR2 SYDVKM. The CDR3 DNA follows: TGTGCCAGCAGTTTCACAGGGTTTAATGAAAAACTGTTTTTT. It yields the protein CASSFTGFNEKLFF.

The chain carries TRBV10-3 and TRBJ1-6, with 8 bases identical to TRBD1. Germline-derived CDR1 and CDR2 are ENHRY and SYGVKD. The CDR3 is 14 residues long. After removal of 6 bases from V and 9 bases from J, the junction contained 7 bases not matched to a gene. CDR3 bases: TGTGCCATCAGCCAGACAGGGGCAGCTTCACCCCTCCACTTT. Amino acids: CAISQTGAASPLHF.

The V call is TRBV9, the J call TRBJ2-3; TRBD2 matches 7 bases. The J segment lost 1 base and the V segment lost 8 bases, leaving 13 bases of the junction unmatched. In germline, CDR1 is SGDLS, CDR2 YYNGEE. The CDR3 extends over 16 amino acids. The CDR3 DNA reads TGTGCCAGTAGCACCCAGCCTACTAGCGGCACAGATACGCAGTATTTT. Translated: CASSTQPTSGTDTQYF.

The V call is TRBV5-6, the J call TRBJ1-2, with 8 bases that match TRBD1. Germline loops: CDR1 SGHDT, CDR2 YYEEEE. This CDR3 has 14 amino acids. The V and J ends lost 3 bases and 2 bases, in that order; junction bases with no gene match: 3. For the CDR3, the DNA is TGTGCCAGCAGCTCAGGGGGCTTAAACTATGGCTACACCTTC. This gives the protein CASSSGGLNYGYTF.

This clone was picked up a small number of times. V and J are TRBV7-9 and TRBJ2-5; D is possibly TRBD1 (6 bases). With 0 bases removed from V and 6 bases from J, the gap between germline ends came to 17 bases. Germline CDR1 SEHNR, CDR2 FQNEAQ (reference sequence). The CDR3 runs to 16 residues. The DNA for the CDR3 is TGTGCCAGCAGCTTAGCGCTCGGGACACCGACACAGACCCAGTACTTC. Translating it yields CASSLALGTPTQTQYF.

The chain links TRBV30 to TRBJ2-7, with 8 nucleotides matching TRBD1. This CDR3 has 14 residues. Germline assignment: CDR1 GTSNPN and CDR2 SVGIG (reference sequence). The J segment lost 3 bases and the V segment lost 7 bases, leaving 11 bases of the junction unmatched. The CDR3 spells CAFSGTGFHYEQYF. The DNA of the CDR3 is TGTGCCTTCTCCGGGACAGGTTTTCACTACGAGCAGTACTTC.

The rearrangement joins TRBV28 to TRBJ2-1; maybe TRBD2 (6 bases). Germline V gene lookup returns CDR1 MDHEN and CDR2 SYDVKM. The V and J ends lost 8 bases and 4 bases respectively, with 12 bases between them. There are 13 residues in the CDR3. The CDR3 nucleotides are TGTGCCAGCCAACGGGACTCGTACAATGAGCAGTTCTTC. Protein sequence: CASQRDSYNEQFF.

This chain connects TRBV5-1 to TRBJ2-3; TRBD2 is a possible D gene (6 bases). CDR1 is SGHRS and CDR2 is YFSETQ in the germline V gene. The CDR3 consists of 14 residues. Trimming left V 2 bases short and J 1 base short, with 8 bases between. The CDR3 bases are TGCGCCAGCAGCTTCCCTAGCGGCACAGATACGCAGTATTTT. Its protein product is CASSFPSGTDTQYF.

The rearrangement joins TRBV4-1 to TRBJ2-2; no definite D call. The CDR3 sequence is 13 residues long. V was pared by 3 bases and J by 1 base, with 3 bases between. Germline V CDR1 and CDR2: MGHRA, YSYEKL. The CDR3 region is CASSHGNTGELFF. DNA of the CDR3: TGCGCCAGCAGCCACGGGAACACCGGGGAGCTGTTTTTT.

The CDR3 protein is CASSQHRNTEAFF. CDR3 DNA: TGTGCCAGCAGCCAACACAGGAACACTGAAGCTTTCTTT. The gene calls are TRBV3-1 (or the pseudogene TRBV3-2) and TRBJ1-1; unclear D gene. V was shortened by 2 bases and J by 1 base, with 5 bases between the two germline ends. Germline CDR1 LGHDT, CDR2 YNNKEL (reference sequence). The CDR3 spans 13 residues.

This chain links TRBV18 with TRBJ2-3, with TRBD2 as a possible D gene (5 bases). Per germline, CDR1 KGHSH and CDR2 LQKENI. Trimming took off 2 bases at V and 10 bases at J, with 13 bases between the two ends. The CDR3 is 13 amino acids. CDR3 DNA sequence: TGTGCCAGCTCACCAGGAACTAGGGTCGCGCAGTATTTT. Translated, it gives CASSPGTRVAQYF.

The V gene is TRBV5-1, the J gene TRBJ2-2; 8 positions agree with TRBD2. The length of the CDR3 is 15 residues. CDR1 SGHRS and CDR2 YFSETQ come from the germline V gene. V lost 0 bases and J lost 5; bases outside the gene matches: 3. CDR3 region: CASSLGTSRTGELFF. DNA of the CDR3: TGCGCCAGCAGCTTGGGGACTAGCAGAACCGGGGAGCTGTTTTTT.